The 28 T cell receptor beta chains below all came from one sample that was sequenced in a study of blood T cell repertoires in COVID-19. Profiling relied on immunoSEQ multiplex PCR, and the TCRdb table lists in-frame clones only, not all of them. The sample includes tens of thousands of clones, about 90% of them seen just once. The sequenced sample was peripheral blood. The receptors here all came from a woman between 65 and 79 years old with acute or convalescent COVID-19.

V gene TRBV27 combines with J gene TRBJ1-2, with 9 bases fitting TRBD1. In germline, CDR1 is MNHEY, CDR2 SMNVEV (reference sequence). CDR3 length: 13 amino acids. With V trimmed by 8 bases and J by 7 bases, 8 bases remained unmatched. DNA of the CDR3: TGTGCCAGCTATGGACAGGGGCGGGGTGGCTACACCTTC. Its protein is CASYGQGRGGYTF.

V and J are TRBV4-2 and TRBJ1-2; D is possibly TRBD1 (5 bases). This CDR3 spans 14 amino acids. The V gene's germline CDR1 is LGHNA and CDR2 YNFKEQ. The V gene lost 0 bases and the J gene lost 6 bases, with 11 bases spanning the gap. CDR3 residues: CASSQEVGEDGYTF. CDR3 sequence (DNA): TGTGCCAGCAGCCAAGAGGTGGGGGAGGATGGCTACACCTTC.

J is TRBJ2-4 and V is TRBV9, with 7 bases fitting TRBD1. This CDR3 contains 16 residues. Trimming removed 3 bases from V and 0 bases from J; junction bases left unmatched: 6. Germline values: CDR1 SGDLS, CDR2 YYNGEE. CDR3 residues: CASSGGQMLAKNIQYF. DNA for the CDR3: TGTGCCAGCAGCGGGGGACAGATGCTAGCCAAAAACATTCAGTACTTC.

The J gene is TRBJ2-2, the V gene TRBV11-2; TRBD1 agrees at 8 bases. Germline loops: CDR1 SGHAT, CDR2 FQNNGV. The CDR3 has 16 amino acids. J lost 2 bases, V lost 2 bases, and 4 bases had no gene match. This CDR3 reads CASSLTGTGNTGELFF. CDR3 nucleotide sequence: TGTGCCAGCAGCTTAACCGGGACAGGCAACACCGGGGAGCTGTTTTTT.

J is TRBJ2-7 and V is TRBV29-1; TRBD2 matches 12 bases. Germline CDR1 reads SQVTM; CDR2 reads ANQGSEA. The CDR3 totals 14 residues. After removal of 7 bases from V and 3 bases from J, the junction contained 7 bases not matched to a gene. CDR3 coding DNA: TGCAGCGCTCTACTAGCGGGAGGCCTCTACGAGCAGTACTTC. Encoded protein: CSALLAGGLYEQYF.

This clone was seen more than once but under ten times. The chain uses TRBV18 and TRBJ1-6; 7 nucleotides align to TRBD1. The CDR3 extends over 14 amino acids. V lost 7 bases to trimming and J lost 10 bases; unmatched junction nucleotides: 10. CDR1 KGHSH and CDR2 LQKENI come from the germline V gene. In DNA form, the CDR3 reads TGTGCCAGCTGCCTCCGGGACAGCGGATCACCCCTCCACTTT. Translated: CASCLRDSGSPLHF.

V gene TRBV7-3 combines with J gene TRBJ2-5, with D maybe TRBD2 (6 bases). Germline V gene lookup returns CDR1 SGHTA and CDR2 FQGTGA. Trimming left V 2 bases short and J 0 bases short, with 10 bases between. The CDR3 is made up of 15 amino acids. The CDR3 DNA reads as TGTGCCAGCAGCTTAGGTCTAGCGTACCAAGAGACCCAGTACTTC. Encoded protein: CASSLGLAYQETQYF.

The chain has TRBV30 and TRBJ1-1; TRBD1 might be the D (6 bases). Germline V gives CDR1 GTSNPN, CDR2 SVGIG (reference sequence). The CDR3 is 11 residues long. CDR3 sequence (DNA): TGTGCACGACAGGACAACACTGAAGCTTTCTTT. Translation gives CARQDNTEAFF. Using reference TRBV30 and TRBJ1-1 for the parts outside the CDR3, the full variable domain is SQTIHQWPATLVQPVGSPLSLECTVEGTSNPNLYWYRQAAGRGLQLLFYSVGIGQISSEVPQNLSASRPQDRQFILSSKKLLLSDSGFYLCARQDNTEAFFGQGTRLTVV.

This chain connects TRBV18 to TRBJ1-1; 8 positions match TRBD1. Unmatched junction bases numbered 10, after V lost 2 bases and J lost 8 bases. CDR1 is KGHSH and CDR2 is LQKENI in the germline V gene. This CDR3 contains 15 residues. CDR3 coding DNA: TGTGCCAGCTCACCAACTAAAGGGACAGGCCAAGAAGCTTTCTTT. Protein product: CASSPTKGTGQEAFF.

This chain links TRBV5-1 with TRBJ1-1, with 7 bases matching TRBD1. Germline-derived CDR1 and CDR2 are SGHRS and YFSETQ. The CDR3 has 15 amino acids. The J segment lost 1 base and the V segment lost 0 bases, leaving 3 bases of the junction unmatched. CDR3 sequence: CASSLGDRENTEAFF. CDR3 coding DNA: TGCGCCAGCAGCTTGGGCGACAGGGAGAACACTGAAGCTTTCTTT.

This chain joins TRBV11-2 and TRBJ2-1; 7 bases are shared with TRBD2. This CDR3 region has 15 residues. Germline lookup yields CDR1 SGHAT and CDR2 FQNNGV. J was trimmed by 6 bases and V by 5 bases; bases with no gene match: 10. The CDR3 DNA is TGTGCCAGCAGCCTCCGGGACCGGGGGGTCAATGAGCAGTTCTTC. Translated, it gives CASSLRDRGVNEQFF.

DNA of the CDR3: TGTGCCGCCTTGGAGTATAACAATCAGCCCCAGCATTTT. The encoded protein is CAALEYNNQPQHF. This chain connects TRBV19 to TRBJ1-5; unclear D gene. The CDR3 runs to 13 residues. In germline, CDR1 is LNHDA, CDR2 SQIVND (reference sequence). The V end lost 11 bases, the J end lost 3 bases, and 14 bases lay between the germline ends.

This clone has only one observation. The chain links TRBV2 to TRBJ1-6; no reliable D call. Looked up from germline, CDR1 is SNHLY and CDR2 is FYNNEI. CDR3 length equals 14 residues. With 6 bases removed from V and 7 bases from J, the gap between germline ends came to 13 bases. The CDR3 here is CASRPTAGNSPLHF. The CDR3 DNA reads as TGTGCCAGCAGGCCGACGGCCGGGAATTCACCCCTCCACTTT. Based on the CDR3 plus reference TRBV2 and TRBJ1-6, the full variable domain is EPEVTQTPSHQVTQMGQEVILRCVPISNHLYFYWYRQILGQKVEFLVSFYNNEISEKSEIFDDQFSVERPDGSNFTLKIRSTKLEDSAMYFCASRPTAGNSPLHFGNGTRLTVT.

The chain couples TRBV7-3 to TRBJ2-6; D might be TRBD2 (5 bases). V lost 6 bases, J lost 0 bases, and 9 bases lay in between. The CDR3 covers 15 residues. Germline V gene data show CDR1 as SGHTA and CDR2 as FQGTGA. The CDR3 sequence: CASSSGYSGANVLTF. The CDR3 coding sequence is TGTGCCAGCAGTTCGGGGTACTCTGGGGCCAACGTCCTGACTTTC. Looking up the rest from reference TRBV7-3 and TRBJ2-6 gives the full variable domain: GAGVSQTPSNKVTEKGKYVELRCDPISGHTALYWYRQSLGQGPEFLIYFQGTGAADDSGLPNDRFFAVRPEGSVSTLKIQRTERGDSAVYLCASSSGYSGANVLTFGAGSRLTVL.

The genes are TRBV19 and TRBJ1-2, with 7 positions matching TRBD1. This CDR3 comprises 15 residues. From germline, CDR1 is LNHDA and CDR2 SQIVND (reference sequence). J gave up 7 bases and V 5 bases, and 13 bases lay outside the gene matches. CDR3 residues: CASSQWDSEGSGYTF. CDR3 coding DNA: TGTGCCAGTAGTCAATGGGACAGTGAGGGTAGTGGCTACACCTTC.

This clone was seen only once. The V and J genes are TRBV27 and TRBJ1-2, with a possible D match to TRBD1 (5 bases). CDR3 length: 14 amino acids. V dropped 3 bases and J dropped 3 bases, with 11 bases sitting between them. Germline V gene lookup returns CDR1 MNHEY and CDR2 SMNVEV (reference sequence). This CDR3 is CASSFRSGHYGYTF. The DNA for the CDR3 is TGTGCCAGCAGTTTCCGGTCAGGGCACTATGGCTACACCTTC.

In this sample, this clone turned up once. V usage is TRBV2 and J usage is TRBJ2-2; TRBD2 is a possible D gene (5 bases). Germline V gene data show CDR1 as SNHLY and CDR2 as FYNNEI. The ends were cut back, 6 bases at V and 2 bases at J, with 16 bases in the middle. The CDR3 is 16 amino acids. CDR3 coding DNA: TGTGCCAGCAGGGGCCCGGGGAAGAGTAACACCGGGGAGCTGTTTTTT. Its protein is CASRGPGKSNTGELFF.

The rearrangement joins TRBV19 to TRBJ2-3, with 7 nucleotides matching TRBD1. Germline V gene data show CDR1 as LNHDA and CDR2 as SQIVND (reference sequence). This CDR3 comprises 16 residues. J lost 1 base, V lost 5 bases, and 9 bases had no gene match. The chain's CDR3 is CASSAKTGARTDTQYF. The CDR3 DNA reads TGTGCCAGTAGTGCCAAAACAGGGGCCCGCACAGATACGCAGTATTTT.

This chain uses TRBV6-5 with TRBJ1-1, with D possibly TRBD1 on 6 matching bases. Germline V gives CDR1 MNHEY, CDR2 SVGAGI. The CDR3 length is 15 residues. The ends were cut back, 2 bases at V and 11 bases at J, with 21 bases in the middle. The CDR3 loop is CASSYEGGSVYDAFF. The CDR3 DNA follows: TGTGCCAGCAGTTACGAAGGGGGTTCGGTTTATGACGCTTTCTTT.

This clone was observed a handful of times. This sequence joins TRBV11-2 and TRBJ2-1; 7 bases line up with TRBD2. Germline V gene lookup returns CDR1 SGHAT and CDR2 FQNNGV. After removal of 5 bases from V and 10 bases from J, the junction contained 17 bases not matched to a gene. This CDR3 has 16 amino acids. In DNA form, the CDR3 reads TGTGCCAGCAGCCCCCGAGGGCTAGCGGCTCTTGGGGAGCAGTTCTTC. Translated, it gives CASSPRGLAALGEQFF.

This chain uses TRBV6-5 with TRBJ2-7, with TRBD1 identical over 8 bases. The CDR3 length is 13 residues. The junction had 4 bases not matched to a gene; V was cut back by 6 bases and J by 3 bases. Germline lookup yields CDR1 MNHEY and CDR2 SVGAGI. CDR3 residues: CASRRGQGYEQYF. As DNA, the CDR3 is TGTGCCAGCAGACGAGGACAGGGCTACGAGCAGTACTTC.

The chain recombines TRBV6-1 with TRBJ2-7; tentatively, D is TRBD2 (7 bases). The V end lost 2 bases, the J end lost 4 bases, and 18 bases lay between the germline ends. The CDR3 sequence is 16 residues long. The germline CDR1 and CDR2 sequences are MNHNS and SASEGT. DNA for the CDR3: TGTGCCAGCAGTGAAAGGGGGGCGGGAGTTATTTACGAGCAGTACTTC. Amino acids: CASSERGAGVIYEQYF.

This clone occurred a few times. This chain links TRBV19 with TRBJ1-5; perhaps TRBD1 as D (6 bases). The CDR3 is 14 residues long. Germline V gene sequence: CDR1 LNHDA, CDR2 SQIVND (reference sequence). V lost 5 bases and J 7 bases, leaving 15 bases between the germline ends. The CDR3 DNA reads as TGTGCCAGTAGTCAGACCAAGCAGGGGCAGCCCCAGCATTTT. This gives the protein CASSQTKQGQPQHF. Supplemented by reference TRBV19 and TRBJ1-5, the full variable domain reads DGGITQSPKYLFRKEGQNVTLSCEQNLNHDAMYWYRQDPGQGLRLIYYSQIVNDFQKGDIAEGYSVSREKKESFPLTVTSAQKNPTAFYLCASSQTKQGQPQHFGDGTRLSIL.

This sequence joins TRBV30 and TRBJ1-1; D remains unclear. The CDR3 has 13 residues. The ends were cut back, 0 bases at V and 1 base at J, with 6 bases in the middle. From germline, CDR1 is GTSNPN and CDR2 SVGIG (reference sequence). The DNA for the CDR3 is TGTGCCTGGAGTGTACGGGAGAACACTGAAGCTTTCTTT. Its translation: CAWSVRENTEAFF.

The chain couples TRBV4-2 to TRBJ1-5; D unclear. The CDR3 extends over 15 amino acids. The germline gives CDR1 LGHNA, CDR2 YNFKEQ. Trimming removed 7 bases from V and 2 bases from J, with 15 bases in between. Here the CDR3 DNA reads TGTGCCAGCACCAAGGACTTCGGGGGCAATCAGCCCCAGCATTTT. Encoded protein: CASTKDFGGNQPQHF.

The chain links TRBV5-4 to TRBJ2-3; D perhaps matches TRBD2 (6 bases). This CDR3 is built from 14 residues. Deletions cut 3 bases from V and 3 bases from J, with 11 bases between. CDR1 and CDR2 (germline): SGHNT, YYREEE (reference sequence). The chain's CDR3 is CASSSRLGTDTQYF. Here the CDR3 DNA reads TGTGCCAGCAGCTCCCGACTAGGAACAGATACGCAGTATTTT.

This clone has a handful of counts. CDR3 DNA sequence: TGTGCCGGAACGGACAGGGCGTCCCATGAGCAGTTCTTC. Its protein product is CAGTDRASHEQFF. The rearrangement links TRBV7-9 to TRBJ2-1; 8 bases are a match to TRBD1. The V gene end was trimmed by 11 bases and the J gene end by 8 bases; junction bases not matched to a gene: 11. Germline-derived CDR1 and CDR2 are SEHNR and FQNEAQ (reference sequence). The CDR3 covers 13 residues. Full variable domain (rest looked up from reference TRBV7-9 and TRBJ2-1): DTGVSQNPRHKITKRGQNVTFRCDPISEHNRLYWYRQTLGQGPEFLTYFQNEAQLEKSRLLSDRFSAERPKGSFSTLEIQRTEQGDSAMYLCAGTDRASHEQFFGPGTRLTVL.

This clone was seen once. DNA of the CDR3: TGTGCCAGCAGTTTAAGCTACAGGGGGCTTGGCGAGCAGTACTTC. It is translated as CASSLSYRGLGEQYF. V usage is TRBV6-5 and J usage is TRBJ2-7, with 9 positions matching TRBD1. Germline V CDR1 and CDR2: MNHEY, SVGAGI. The trim removed 4 bases at V and 6 bases at J, leaving 10 bases unmatched. The CDR3 has 15 residues.